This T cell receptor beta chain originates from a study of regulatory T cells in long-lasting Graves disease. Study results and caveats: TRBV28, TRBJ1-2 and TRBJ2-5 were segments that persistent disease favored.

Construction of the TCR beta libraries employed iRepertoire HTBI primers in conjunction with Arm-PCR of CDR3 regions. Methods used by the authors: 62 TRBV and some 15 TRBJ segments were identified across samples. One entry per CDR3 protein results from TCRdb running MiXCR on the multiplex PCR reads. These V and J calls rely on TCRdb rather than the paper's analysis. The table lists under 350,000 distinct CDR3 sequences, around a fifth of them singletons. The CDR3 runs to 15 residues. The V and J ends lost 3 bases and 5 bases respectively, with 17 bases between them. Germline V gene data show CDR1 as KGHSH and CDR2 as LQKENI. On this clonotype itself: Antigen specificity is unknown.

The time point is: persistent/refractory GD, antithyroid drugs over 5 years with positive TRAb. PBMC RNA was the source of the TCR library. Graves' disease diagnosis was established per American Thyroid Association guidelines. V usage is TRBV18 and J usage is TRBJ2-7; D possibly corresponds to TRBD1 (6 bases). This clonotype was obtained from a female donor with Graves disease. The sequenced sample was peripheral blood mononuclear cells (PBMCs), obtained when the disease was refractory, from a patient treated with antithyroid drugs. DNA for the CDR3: TGTGCCAGCTCACCTGGGGTCGGGACAATCCACGAGCAGTACTTC. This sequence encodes CASSPGVGTIHEQYF.